The 8 T cell receptor beta chains below come from one sample, sequenced in a study of blood T cells in healthy people across ages. Then a second PCR, running about 6 to 12 cycles, was carried out with a sample-barcoded 5' primer and a J-beta primer mix. TCRdb fed the 5' RACE reads into MiXCR, producing one record per CDR3 protein. Here the sample spans hundreds of thousands of distinct CDR3 sequences, 45% to 50% being singletons. The sample comprised blood. The receptors originated from a woman aged 55-69 years in good health.

This clonotype was found a few times. This chain links TRBV14 with TRBJ2-3; D may match TRBD1 or TRBD2 (5 bases each). Germline assignment: CDR1 SGHDN and CDR2 FVKESK. Trimming removed 1 base at V and 0 bases at J, with 11 bases between. The CDR3 runs 16 residues. CDR3 region: CASSQGGSTSTDTQYF. The DNA for the CDR3 is TGTGCCAGCAGCCAAGGGGGGTCAACGAGCACAGATACGCAGTATTTT.

The genes are TRBV10-2 and TRBJ2-5, with TRBD2 identical over 9 bases. There are 13 residues in the CDR3. V was pared by 8 bases and J by 7 bases, with 8 bases of the junction left unmatched. Germline V lookup: CDR1 WSHSY, CDR2 SAAADI. CDR3 amino acids: CASRISGSGTQYF. The CDR3 nucleotides are TGCGCCAGCCGGATTAGCGGGAGTGGGACCCAGTACTTC.

J is TRBJ2-7 and V is TRBV28, with a possible D match to TRBD2 (5 bases). V shed 5 bases and J shed 3 bases, with 14 bases lying between them. Germline V gene sequence: CDR1 MDHEN, CDR2 SYDVKM. This CDR3 is built from 14 residues. The CDR3 DNA is TGTGCCAGCAGTCTTGGGGATGACTACTACGAGCAGTACTTC. This encodes CASSLGDDYYEQYF.

V gene TRBV29-1 combines with J gene TRBJ1-1; perhaps TRBD1 as D (5 bases). This CDR3 has 12 amino acids. The germline gives CDR1 SQVTM, CDR2 ANQGSEA. The V and J ends lost 3 bases and 5 bases respectively, with 10 bases between them. The CDR3 DNA follows: TGCAGCGTTGATTCAGGGCGGACTGAAGCTTTCTTT. Its protein product is CSVDSGRTEAFF.

This clonotype was counted a few times. V gene TRBV5-1 combines with J gene TRBJ1-2; 9 bases fit TRBD1. The germline CDR1 and CDR2 sequences are SGHRS and YFSETQ. This CDR3 spans 14 amino acids. V gave up 5 bases and J gave up 4 bases; unmatched junction bases: 6. The CDR3 loop is CASSYTGGGYGYTF. As DNA, the CDR3 is TGCGCCAGCAGTTATACAGGGGGCGGCTATGGCTACACCTTC.

This clonotype was detected a few times. This sequence joins TRBV4-3 and TRBJ2-5; 11 nucleotides match TRBD2. The CDR3 extends over 21 amino acids. Germline CDR1 reads LGHNA; CDR2 reads YSLEER. The V and J ends lost 1 base and 5 bases, in that order; junction bases with no gene match: 21. This CDR3 reads CASSQGQGIWASGRTDETQYF. CDR3 sequence (DNA): TGCGCCAGCAGCCAAGGCCAGGGGATTTGGGCTAGCGGGAGGACGGATGAGACCCAGTACTTC.

The genes are TRBV28 and TRBJ2-3, with 9 bases lining up with TRBD1. V shed 5 bases, J shed 3 bases, and the junction held 9 bases outside the gene matches. Looked up from germline, CDR1 is MDHEN and CDR2 is SYDVKM. The CDR3 spans 16 residues. The DNA for the CDR3 is TGTGCCAGCAGTCTATTGGGACAGGGTAGGACAGATACGCAGTATTTT. Translation: CASSLLGQGRTDTQYF.

V and J are TRBV20-1 and TRBJ1-6; 9 bases agree with TRBD1. V trimming: 2 bases; J trimming: 7 bases; junction bases outside the gene matches: 9. Germline CDR1 reads DFQATT; CDR2 reads SNEGSKA (reference sequence). CDR3 size: 16 residues. CDR3 in DNA: TGCAGTGCTAGAAACCCAACAGGGGGCCGAAATTCACCCCTCCACTTT. It encodes CSARNPTGGRNSPLHF.